This record looks at one TCR beta chain sequence and its context. This record belongs to a study of blood T cell repertoires in COVID-19. TCRdb's table, derived via immunoSEQ multiplex PCR, lists solely in-frame clones and lacks some. The sample comprises 270,000 or so clones, approximately 77% of which are singletons, and roughly 3% rests with the top ten. This CDR3 is 12 amino acids long. The V end was cut by 6 bases, the J end by 7 bases, with 10 bases between. Germline V gene lookup returns CDR1 SGHAT and CDR2 FQNNGV. The chain recombines TRBV11-2 with TRBJ2-1; D not certain. The sample comprised peripheral blood. The TCR sequence derives from a woman between 18 and 29 years old with acute or convalescent COVID-19. CDR3 protein: CASSPQPNEQFF. The CDR3 DNA is TGTGCCAGCAGTCCACAGCCAAATGAGCAGTTCTTC.